These T cell receptor beta chains were read from a single sample in a study of cytomegalovirus exposure and HLA in healthy donors. Assay used: immunoSEQ multiplex PCR; TCRdb lists only in-frame clones, some missing. The table records approximately 100,000 clones, 65% to 75% of them present only once. Sample: PBMCs. The receptors derive from a man aged 35 to 55 in good health and CMV-seropositive. CDR3s include the opening cysteine and the closing phenylalanine or tryptophan. A D gene is named only where the DNA matches it firmly. Clone size is given for some rows only: seen once, a few or many times, or a class if the clone is expanded.

j_call d_call clone_size v_call cdr3_nt cdr3_aa
TRBJ2-3 TRBD1 - TRBV5-4 TGTGCCAGCAGCTTGTTAAGGACAGGGAGATCTAGCACAGATACGCAGTATTTT CASSLLRTGRSSTDTQYF
TRBJ2-4 TRBD1 - TRBV18 TGTGCCAGCTCACCACCTAATGTCCGGGACAGGGAGGGCATTCAGTACTTC CASSPPNVRDREGIQYF
TRBJ1-5 - - TRBV13 TGTGCCAGCAGCTTTGGACAGTTCAATCAGCCCCAGCATTTT CASSFGQFNQPQHF
TRBJ2-1 TRBD1 few TRBV29-1 TGCAGCGTTTATGGACAGGGCGGCAATGAGCAGTTCTTC CSVYGQGGNEQFF
TRBJ2-3 TRBD2 - TRBV4-3 TGCGCCAGCAGCCCGTCTAGCGGGCCAAGACCCACAGATACGCAGTATTTT CASSPSSGPRPTDTQYF
TRBJ2-7 - - TRBV7-9 TGTGCCAGCAGCCCCTGGAGTTACAACGAGCAGTACTTC CASSPWSYNEQYF
TRBJ2-1 - few TRBV14 TGTGCCAGCAGCCTATGGGGGGCTAGCGGCCACAATGAGCAGTTCTTC CASSLWGASGHNEQFF
TRBJ2-7 TRBD1 - TRBV10-1 TGCGCCAGCAGTGGACAGGGGGACGAGCAGTACTTC CASSGQGDEQYF
TRBJ2-7 - - TRBV7-2 TGTGCCAGCAGCACTTTTTTCAACGAGCAGTACTTC CASSTFFNEQYF
TRBJ2-1 TRBD2 - TRBV5-4 TGTGCCAGCAGCTGGTGGACTAGCGGGAAAGACAATGAGCAGTTCTTC CASSWWTSGKDNEQFF
TRBJ1-1 - - TRBV11-2 TGTGCCAGCGGAGGAGGGACTGAAGCTTTCTTT CASGGGTEAFF
TRBJ2-5 TRBD2 - TRBV29-1 TGCAGCGTTGAAGCTAGCGGGAGCGAGACCCAGTACTTC CSVEASGSETQYF
TRBJ2-7 - few TRBV30 TGTGCCTGGACTGACGCAGGGCACGAGCAGTACTTC CAWTDAGHEQYF
TRBJ1-1 - - TRBV10-3 TGTGCCATCAGAGGGACCGGGAGCACTGAAGCTTTCTTT CAIRGTGSTEAFF
TRBJ2-5 - few TRBV30 TGTGCCTGGAGTGTGGGGGGCCAAGAGACCCAGTACTTC CAWSVGGQETQYF
TRBJ2-5 - - TRBV9 TGTGCCAGCAGCGTAGAACCGAGACAAATCCAAGAGACCCAGTACTTC CASSVEPRQIQETQYF
TRBJ1-4 - - TRBV28 TGTGCCAGCAGTTCACCGGGACGGGGGGATGAAAAACTGTTTTTT CASSSPGRGDEKLFF
TRBJ2-2 - - TRBV7-6 TGTGCCAGCAGCTTAGAGTTAGCCGGGGAGCTGTTTTTT CASSLELAGELFF
TRBJ1-1 - - TRBV14 TGTGCCAGCAGCCAGGAAGGGCGTGGGGCCCCGAACACTGAAGCTTTCTTT CASSQEGRGAPNTEAFF
TRBJ2-3 TRBD2 - TRBV5-1 TGCGCCAGCAGTCATTCGGGGACTAGCGGGAGACCAGATACGCAGTATTTT CASSHSGTSGRPDTQYF
TRBJ1-1 TRBD1 - TRBV6-5 TGTGCCAGCAGTTCCTCCGGGACAGGGGTCACTGAAGCTTTCTTT CASSSSGTGVTEAFF
TRBJ2-2 - - TRBV6-1 TGTGCCAGCAGTAGAGTACAGGGCGGGACCGGGGAGCTGTTTTTT CASSRVQGGTGELFF
TRBJ2-5 - once TRBV13 TGTGCCAGCACCTCCCGGGGGGCTGAGACCCAGTACTTC CASTSRGAETQYF
TRBJ2-3 TRBD2 - TRBV15 TGTGCCACCAGCTTTGGACTAGCGTCAGATACGCAGTATTTT CATSFGLASDTQYF
TRBJ1-3 - - TRBV2 TGTGCCAGCAGTGAGGGGAGCCCCATATATTTT CASSEGSPIYF
TRBJ1-4 - - TRBV6-5 TGTGCCAGCAGTTACTCCGGGATAGGCACTAATGAAAAACTGTTTTTT CASSYSGIGTNEKLFF
TRBJ1-5 - - TRBV28 TGTGCCAGCAGTTCACAGGGTGAGAGGAATCAGCCCCAGCATTTT CASSSQGERNQPQHF
TRBJ2-5 - - TRBV29-1 TGCAGCGTTGACTACAGCCAAGAGACCCAGTACTTC CSVDYSQETQYF
TRBJ1-5 - - TRBV29-1 TGCAGCGTTCGTTACAATCAGCCCCAGCATTTT CSVRYNQPQHF
TRBJ2-1 TRBD2 - TRBV20-1 TGCAGTGCTAGAGCCAGCGGGATCCTCTTC CSARASGILF
TRBJ2-3 TRBD1 - TRBV5-6 TGTGCCAGCAGCTTAACAGGGGGCTGGCCAGATACGCAGTATTTT CASSLTGGWPDTQYF
TRBJ1-1 TRBD1 few TRBV4-1 TGCGCCAGCAGCCAGGGACAGGGGCCTATGAACACTGAAGCTTTCTTT CASSQGQGPMNTEAFF
TRBJ2-7 TRBD1 - TRBV4-3 TGCGCCAGCAGCCAAGACTCGAGACAGGGGGCCTACGAGCAGTACTTC CASSQDSRQGAYEQYF
TRBJ1-1 - - TRBV21-1 TGTGCCAGCAGCGCCGGAACCAGGGGGAGAGTTGAAGCTTTCTTT CASSAGTRGRVEAFF
TRBJ2-6 TRBD1 - TRBV4-3 TGCGCCAGCAGCCCACGAAAGACAGGGGCTGGGGCCAACGTCCTGACTTTC CASSPRKTGAGANVLTF
TRBJ1-1 TRBD1 - TRBV7-9 TGTGCCAGCAGCCCACGGGACAGGGTGCAGTCCACTGAAGCTTTCTTT CASSPRDRVQSTEAFF
TRBJ2-3 - - TRBV19 TGTGCCAGTTCGGCAGATACGCAGTATTTT CASSADTQYF
TRBJ2-7 TRBD2 - TRBV11-2 TGTGCCAGCAGCATTGGGACTAGCGGAACCTACGAGCAGTACTTC CASSIGTSGTYEQYF
TRBJ2-1 TRBD1 few TRBV5-1 TGCGCCAGCAGCTGGGACAGGACGGACAATGAGCAGTTCTTC CASSWDRTDNEQFF
TRBJ2-7 TRBD2 - TRBV18 TGTGCCAGCTCACCCGGACTAGCGGGACAATACGAGCAGTACTTC CASSPGLAGQYEQYF
TRBJ2-3 TRBD2 - TRBV5-6 TGTGCCAGCAGCTACACTATGGTAGCGGGAGGGCTGCGCACAGATACGCAGTATTTT CASSYTMVAGGLRTDTQYF
TRBJ2-2 - - TRBV4-1 TGCGCCAGCAGCCAAGATCGTTGGGCACAGAACACCGGGGAGCTGTTTTTT CASSQDRWAQNTGELFF
TRBJ1-1 TRBD1 - TRBV9 TGTGCCAGCAGCGGGGGGACAGGAGTAACTGAAGCTTTCTTT CASSGGTGVTEAFF
TRBJ1-1 - - TRBV9 TGTGCCAGCAGCGTAGGTCAGCCGGCGGGGGACACTGAAGCTTTCTTT CASSVGQPAGDTEAFF
TRBJ1-4 TRBD1 - TRBV7-9 TGTGCCAGCAGCTCTCCGGGACAGGGCGGCGAAAAACTGTTTTTT CASSSPGQGGEKLFF
TRBJ2-2 TRBD1 - TRBV11-3 TGTGCCAGCAGCCAACGACAGGGTGGAACCGGGGAGCTGTTTTTT CASSQRQGGTGELFF
TRBJ1-2 - once TRBV29-1 TGCAGCGCATCACAGGGCCAGGGCTTGCATGGCTACACCTTC CSASQGQGLHGYTF
TRBJ2-2 TRBD2 - TRBV9 TGTGCCAGCAGCGGGGGACTAGCGGGAGGATCGAACACCGGGGAGCTGTTTTTT CASSGGLAGGSNTGELFF
TRBJ2-3 TRBD2 - TRBV5-1 TGCGCCAGTAGGACTAGCGGGTTTTTCACAGATACGCAGTATTTT CASRTSGFFTDTQYF
TRBJ2-1 - - TRBV18 TGTGCCAGCTCACCCGAACAGGCCATCTCCTACAATGAGCAGTTCTTC CASSPEQAISYNEQFF
TRBJ2-2 - - TRBV7-9 TGTGCCAGCAGCTCCTGGACGGACTGGCAGAACACCGGGGAGCTGTTTTTT CASSSWTDWQNTGELFF
TRBJ2-5 - - TRBV30 TGTGCCTGGAGTGTCCGGGAACCAGAGACCCAGTACTTC CAWSVREPETQYF
TRBJ1-5 - - TRBV28 TGTGCCAGCAGCAGGGGTTGGGATAGCAATCAGCCCCAGCATTTT CASSRGWDSNQPQHF
TRBJ1-5 - - TRBV5-1 TGCGCCAGCAGCTTGGGGACAGATGGCAATCAGCCCCAGCATTTT CASSLGTDGNQPQHF